Below are 19 T cell receptor beta chains sequenced from a single sample in a study of T cell repertoires in cytomegalovirus infection. These receptors have no identified antigens. TCRdb processed the reads anew with MiXCR; each CDR3 protein has one entry. The data hold 35,000 to 55,000 distinct CDR3 sequences, with roughly 22% observed a single time. Specimen: PBMCs, sequenced either directly or after in vitro stimulation (not recorded which). All receptors come from a human donor in good health (CMV status not recorded). Some clones in this sample may be carry-over from other donors' samples.

This clonotype was counted at least ten times. The CDR3 nucleotides read TGTGCCAGCAGCTTAGGACCGGTCCAAACCAACACTGAAGCTTTCTTT. This translates into CASSLGPVQTNTEAFF. The rearrangement joins TRBV7-2 to TRBJ1-1; D remains ambiguous. The CDR3 runs to 16 residues. CDR1 is SGHTA, CDR2 FQGNSA, per germline. Trimming took off 1 base at V and 2 bases at J, with 14 bases between the two ends.

The chain couples TRBV6-1 to TRBJ2-7, with 7 bases identical to TRBD1. Germline values: CDR1 MNHNS, CDR2 SASEGT. The CDR3 contains 13 residues. The V and J ends lost 7 bases and 0 bases, in that order; junction bases with no gene match: 3. This chain's CDR3 is CASKRDSSYEQYF. In nucleotides, the CDR3 is TGTGCCAGCAAACGGGACAGCTCCTACGAGCAGTACTTC.

Comment on this clonotype: Being one base from a much bigger clone, this may be a read error. The chain joins TRBV5-1 to TRBJ2-5, with 8 bases identical to TRBD1. The CDR3 runs 15 residues. J was trimmed by 3 bases and V by 4 bases; bases with no gene match: 8. Germline CDR1 is SGHRS and CDR2 is YFSETQ. The CDR3 protein is CASSGRWTGKETQYF. CDR3 in DNA: TGCGCCAGCAGCGGAAGATGGACAGGGAAAGAGACCCAGTACTTC.

This clonotype is labeled as medium-sized. The chain joins TRBV2 to TRBJ1-3; D gene ambiguous. Trimming left V 2 bases short and J 1 base short, with 6 bases between. Looked up from germline, CDR1 is SNHLY and CDR2 is FYNNEI. The CDR3 length is 14 residues. CDR3 in DNA: TGTGCCAGCAGTGAACTACGATCTGGAAACACCATATATTTT. This translates into CASSELRSGNTIYF.

The chain employs TRBV5-1 and TRBJ2-3, with TRBD2 matching 14 bases. Looked up from germline, CDR1 is SGHRS and CDR2 is YFSETQ. V dropped 2 bases and J dropped 3; count of bases not matched to a gene: 8. This CDR3 contains 18 residues. The CDR3 loop is CASSFRTSGGLPTDTQYF. In nucleotides, the CDR3 is TGCGCCAGCAGCTTTCGGACTAGCGGGGGGCTACCAACAGATACGCAGTATTTT.

The chain combines TRBV7-2 with TRBJ1-1; no definite D call. The V end was cut by 1 base, the J end by 2 bases, with 11 bases between. Germline V gene data show CDR1 as SGHTA and CDR2 as FQGNSA. The CDR3 runs to 15 residues. For the CDR3, the DNA is TGTGCCAGCAGCTTAGTCGCTCAGGTTAACACTGAAGCTTTCTTT. This gives the protein CASSLVAQVNTEAFF. The full variable domain, its missing parts supplied by reference TRBV7-2 and TRBJ1-1, is GAGVSQSPSNKVTEKGKDVELRCDPISGHTALYWYRQSLGQGLEFLIYFQGNSAPDKSGLPSDRFSAERTGGSVSTLTIQRTQQEDSAVYLCASSLVAQVNTEAFFGQGTRLTVV.

Ten or more counts support this clonotype. The chain uses TRBV12-3 or TRBV12-4 and TRBJ1-3; 7 bases agree with TRBD1. CDR3 size: 15 residues. V lost 2 bases, J lost 0 bases, and 1 base stayed unmatched. DNA for the CDR3: TGTGCCAGCAGTTTAAGGACAGGCTCTGGAAACACCATATATTTT. Residues: CASSLRTGSGNTIYF.

This rearrangement joins TRBV19 to TRBJ1-5, with D unclear. Trimming removed 5 bases at V and 7 bases at J, with 18 bases between. Germline V gene data show CDR1 as LNHDA and CDR2 as SQIVND (reference sequence). The CDR3 sequence is 15 residues long. The CDR3, as DNA: TGTGCCAGTAGTCCCCTGAGGGAGAGGGTCCAGCCCCAGCATTTT. Protein sequence: CASSPLRERVQPQHF.

This clonotype was counted ten times or more. The chain is built from TRBV6-6 and TRBJ1-2; D unresolved. Trimming stripped 8 bases from V and 2 bases from J, with 6 bases between. Per the germline V gene, CDR1 is MNHNY and CDR2 is SVGAGI (reference sequence). The CDR3 length is 11 residues. In DNA form, the CDR3 reads TGTGCCAGCCGACTGAACTATGGCTACACCTTC. As protein: CASRLNYGYTF.

There are many counts of this clonotype. The rearrangement joins TRBV7-2 to TRBJ2-7; D is possibly TRBD1 or TRBD2 (5 bases each). Between the trimmed V and J ends, which lost 6 bases and 9 bases, there was a span of 15 bases. Germline V gives CDR1 SGHTA, CDR2 FQGNSA. The CDR3 sequence is 12 residues long. CDR3 sequence: CASSRDLRWQYF. CDR3 DNA: TGTGCCAGCAGTCGGGACCTACGATGGCAGTACTTC.

This clonotype was found many times. V is TRBV6-1 and J is TRBJ2-7; unclear D gene. Trimming stripped 7 bases from V and 3 bases from J, with 7 bases between. The germline gives CDR1 MNHNS, CDR2 SASEGT. CDR3 length: 11 residues. As DNA, the CDR3 is TGTGCCAGCACCCGAGGCTACGAGCAGTACTTC. Its translation: CASTRGYEQYF.

This clonotype was counted ten times or more. The chain couples TRBV12-3 or TRBV12-4 to TRBJ1-5; weak D call: TRBD1 (5 bases). The length of the CDR3 is 15 residues. Trimming cost V 6 bases and J 0 bases, with 12 bases left between them. The CDR3 loop is CASSPEGYSNQPQHF. Here the CDR3 DNA reads TGTGCCAGCAGCCCAGAGGGGTATAGCAATCAGCCCCAGCATTTT.

This clonotype was detected a few times. The chain carries TRBV19 and TRBJ2-3; D might be TRBD1 (5 bases). The CDR3 is 12 amino acids. Germline V lookup: CDR1 LNHDA, CDR2 SQIVND (reference sequence). V gave up 8 bases and J gave up 3 bases, with 9 bases separating them. The chain's CDR3 is CASPDRTDTQYF. CDR3 coding DNA: TGTGCCAGTCCAGACAGAACAGATACGCAGTATTTT.

This clonotype has a count of ten or more. The chain carries TRBV6-2 or TRBV6-3 and TRBJ2-3; either TRBD1 or TRBD2 may fit D (5 bases each). Trimming pared 6 bases from V and 2 bases from J, leaving 18 bases between. Germline V gives CDR1 MNHEY, CDR2 SVGEGT. The CDR3 loop spans 16 amino acids. The DNA for the CDR3 is TGTGCCAGCAGAGCGATGAGGGGAGACCACACAGATACGCAGTATTTT. Translation gives CASRAMRGDHTDTQYF.

The J gene is TRBJ2-3, the V gene TRBV6-1; 10 nucleotides align to TRBD2. V was clipped by 8 bases and J by 5 bases; unmatched bases: 16. The length of the CDR3 is 17 residues. Germline V gives CDR1 MNHNS, CDR2 SASEGT. CDR3 DNA: TGTGCCAGCGGAGCGAGCGGGAGGGCCGCGGGCCTAGATACGCAGTATTTT. Its protein is CASGASGRAAGLDTQYF.

This clonotype was observed a few times. The rearrangement uses TRBV2 and TRBJ2-3, with D possibly being TRBD1 or TRBD2 (5 bases each). Germline V gene sequence: CDR1 SNHLY, CDR2 FYNNEI. This CDR3 spans 14 amino acids. V was cut by 3 bases and J by 0 bases, with 7 bases left in between. CDR3 sequence: CASSDRGSTDTQYF. The CDR3, as DNA: TGTGCCAGCAGTGATCGGGGCAGCACAGATACGCAGTATTTT.

This clonotype has at least ten counts. The rearrangement uses TRBV10-3 and TRBJ1-1; maybe TRBD1 (6 bases). The CDR3 sequence is 11 residues long. V was cut by 10 bases and J by 7 bases, with 13 bases left in between. Germline-derived CDR1 and CDR2 are ENHRY and SYGVKD. The CDR3: CATHGGLEAFF. DNA of the CDR3: TGTGCCACCCACGGGGGGCTTGAAGCTTTCTTT.

This chain connects TRBV15 to TRBJ1-1; TRBD1 is a possible D gene (5 bases). V gave up 0 bases and J gave up 13 bases, with 15 bases separating them. This CDR3 region has 13 residues. Germline loops: CDR1 LNHNV, CDR2 YYDKDF (reference sequence). The CDR3 bases are TGTGCCACCAGCAGAGATGAGGGGCTAGAGCGTTTCTTT. Protein: CATSRDEGLERFF. Using reference TRBV15 and TRBJ1-1 for the parts outside the CDR3, the full variable domain is DAMVIQNPRYQVTQFGKPVTLSCSQTLNHNVMYWYQQKSSQAPKLLFHYYDKDFNNEADTPDNFQSRRPNTSFCFLDIRSPGLGDTAMYLCATSRDEGLERFFGQGTRLTVV.

This clonotype was seen ten or more times. The rearrangement links TRBV7-2 to TRBJ1-4; TRBD1 matches at 11 bases. The germline gives CDR1 SGHTA, CDR2 FQGNSA. J was trimmed by 7 bases and V by 4 bases; bases with no gene match: 2. The CDR3 is 14 amino acids. This chain's CDR3 is CASSSDRGPEKLFF. CDR3 nucleotides: TGTGCCAGCAGCTCGGACAGGGGGCCTGAAAAACTGTTTTTT.